This T cell receptor beta chain was captured by sequencing in a study of CXCR3-negative and CXCR3-positive naive CD8 T cells. TRB cDNA was prepared as libraries by UMI-labeled 5' RACE. After re-calling the 5' RACE reads, TCRdb lists one entry per CDR3 protein, DNA absent. The sample includes roughly 130,000 distinct CDR3 sequences. Every CD8+ T cell subset underwent triplicate sorting at under 350,000 cells apiece. Study results and limitations: Hydrophobicity of TRB CDR3s was greater in CXCR3-positive naive cells than in CXCR3-negative naive cells.

A word on this clonotype: As yet, its antigen is unknown.

The sequenced sample consisted of naive CXCR3+ CD8+ T cells from blood. The subset here: CD45RO-CCR7+CD27+CD95- naive CD8+ T cells expressing CXCR3 (TNR3+). The sequence was obtained from a human donor in good health. Some clones in this sample may be carry-over from other donors' samples.

The CDR3: CASSPTGGEVNTEAFF. The rearrangement links TRBV7-3 to TRBJ1-1; TCRdb's D gene call, TRBD1, goes unchecked for lack of DNA. Germline-derived CDR1 and CDR2 are SGHTA and FQGTGA. CDR3 length: 16 amino acids.